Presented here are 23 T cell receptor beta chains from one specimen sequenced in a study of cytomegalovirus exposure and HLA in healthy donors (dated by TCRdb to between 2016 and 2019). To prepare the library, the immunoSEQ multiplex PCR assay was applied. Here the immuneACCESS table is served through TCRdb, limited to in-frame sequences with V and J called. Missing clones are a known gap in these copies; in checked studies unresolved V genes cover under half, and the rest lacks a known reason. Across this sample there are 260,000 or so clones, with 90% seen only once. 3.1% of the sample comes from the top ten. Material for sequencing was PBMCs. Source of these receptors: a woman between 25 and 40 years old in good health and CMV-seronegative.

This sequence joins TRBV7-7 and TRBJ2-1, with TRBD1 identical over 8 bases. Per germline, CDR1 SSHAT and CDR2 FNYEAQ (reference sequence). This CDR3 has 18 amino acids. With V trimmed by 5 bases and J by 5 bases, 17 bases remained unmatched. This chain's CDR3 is CASSPRHSGGLSDNEQFF. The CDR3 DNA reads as TGTGCCAGCAGCCCACGACACTCAGGGGGCTTGAGCGACAATGAGCAGTTCTTC.

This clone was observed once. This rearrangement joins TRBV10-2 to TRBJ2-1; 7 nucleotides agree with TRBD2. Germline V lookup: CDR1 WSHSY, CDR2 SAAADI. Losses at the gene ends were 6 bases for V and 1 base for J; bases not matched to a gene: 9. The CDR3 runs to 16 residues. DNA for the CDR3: TGCGCCAGCAGCATAGCTAGCGGAGGGTCCTACAATGAGCAGTTCTTC. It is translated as CASSIASGGSYNEQFF.

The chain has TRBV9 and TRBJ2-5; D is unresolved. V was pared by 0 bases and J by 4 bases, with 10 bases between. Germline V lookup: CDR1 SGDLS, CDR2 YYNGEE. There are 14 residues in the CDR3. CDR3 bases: TGTGCCAGCAGCGTAGACTCAGGTCCAGAGACCCAGTACTTC. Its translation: CASSVDSGPETQYF.

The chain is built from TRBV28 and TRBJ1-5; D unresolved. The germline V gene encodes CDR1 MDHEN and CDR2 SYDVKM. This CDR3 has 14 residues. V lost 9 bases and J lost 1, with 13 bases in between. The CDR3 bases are TGTGCCAGTCTTCCGGTTGTGAGCAATCAGCCCCAGCATTTT. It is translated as CASLPVVSNQPQHF.

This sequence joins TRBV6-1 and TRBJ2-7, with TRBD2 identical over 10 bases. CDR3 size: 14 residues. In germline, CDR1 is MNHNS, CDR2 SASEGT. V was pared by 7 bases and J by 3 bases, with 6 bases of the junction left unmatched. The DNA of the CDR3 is TGTGCCAGCAAGGGCCTAGCGGGAGTCTACGAGCAGTACTTC. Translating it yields CASKGLAGVYEQYF.

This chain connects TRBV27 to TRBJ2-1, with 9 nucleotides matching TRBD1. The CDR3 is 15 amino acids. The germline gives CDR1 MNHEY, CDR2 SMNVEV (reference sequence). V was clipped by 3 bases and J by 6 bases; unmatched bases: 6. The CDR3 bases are TGTGCCAGCAGTTTCCCGGGACAGGGTATCAATGAGCAGTTCTTC. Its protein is CASSFPGQGINEQFF.

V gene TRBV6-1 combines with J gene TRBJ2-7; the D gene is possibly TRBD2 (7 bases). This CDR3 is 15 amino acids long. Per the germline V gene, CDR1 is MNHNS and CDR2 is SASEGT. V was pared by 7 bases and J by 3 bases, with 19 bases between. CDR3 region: CASTREGGLYYEQYF. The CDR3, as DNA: TGTGCCAGCACCCGAGAGGGGGGGCTTTACTACGAGCAGTACTTC.

The CDR3: CASSPDRDQPQHF. Here the CDR3 DNA reads TGTGCCAGCAGCCCTGACAGGGATCAGCCCCAGCATTTT. This sequence joins TRBV6-1 and TRBJ1-5; 7 bases are a match to TRBD1. The CDR3 is made up of 13 amino acids. V was clipped by 6 bases and J by 5 bases; unmatched bases: 4. Per germline, CDR1 MNHNS and CDR2 SASEGT.

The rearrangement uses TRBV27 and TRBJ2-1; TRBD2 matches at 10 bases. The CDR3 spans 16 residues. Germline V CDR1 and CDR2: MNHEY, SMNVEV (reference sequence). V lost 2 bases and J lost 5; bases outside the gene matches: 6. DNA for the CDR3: TGTGCCAGCAGTTTACTAGGGCTAGCGGGAGACAATGAGCAGTTCTTC. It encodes CASSLLGLAGDNEQFF.

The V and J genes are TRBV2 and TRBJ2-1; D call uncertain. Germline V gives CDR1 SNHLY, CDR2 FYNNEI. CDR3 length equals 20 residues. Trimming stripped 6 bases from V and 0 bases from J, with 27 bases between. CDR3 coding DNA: TGTGCCAGCAGGGCCCTAACTACCCCGATAGATCTGAGCTCCTACAATGAGCAGTTCTTC. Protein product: CASRALTTPIDLSSYNEQFF.

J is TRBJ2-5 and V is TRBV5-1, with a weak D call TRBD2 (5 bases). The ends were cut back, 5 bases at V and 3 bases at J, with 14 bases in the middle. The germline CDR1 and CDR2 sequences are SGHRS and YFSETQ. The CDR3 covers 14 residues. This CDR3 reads CASRSPGSKETQYF. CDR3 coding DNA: TGCGCCAGCAGGAGTCCGGGATCCAAAGAGACCCAGTACTTC.

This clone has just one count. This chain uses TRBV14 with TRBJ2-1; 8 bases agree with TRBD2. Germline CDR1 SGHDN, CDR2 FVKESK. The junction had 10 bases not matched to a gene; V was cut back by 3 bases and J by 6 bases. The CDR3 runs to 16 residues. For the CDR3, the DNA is TGTGCCAGCAGCCACTACGGGAGGGCCGTCAGCAATGAGCAGTTCTTC. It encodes CASSHYGRAVSNEQFF.

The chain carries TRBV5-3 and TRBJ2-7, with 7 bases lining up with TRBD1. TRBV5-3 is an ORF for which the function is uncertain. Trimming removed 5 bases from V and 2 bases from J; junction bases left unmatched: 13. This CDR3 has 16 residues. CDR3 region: CARSLPRQGRAYEQYF. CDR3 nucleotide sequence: TGTGCCAGAAGTCTGCCGAGACAGGGACGAGCCTACGAGCAGTACTTC.

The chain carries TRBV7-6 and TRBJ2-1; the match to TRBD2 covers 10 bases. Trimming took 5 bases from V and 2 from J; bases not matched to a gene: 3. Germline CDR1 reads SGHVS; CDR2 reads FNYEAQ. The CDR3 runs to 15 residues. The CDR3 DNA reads TGTGCCAGCAGCCCAACTAGCGGGACCTACAATGAGCAGTTCTTC. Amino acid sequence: CASSPTSGTYNEQFF. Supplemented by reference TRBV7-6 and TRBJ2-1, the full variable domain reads GAGVSQSPRYKVTKRGQDVALRCDPISGHVSLYWYRQALGQGPEFLTYFNYEAQQDKSGLPNDRFSAERPEGSISTLTIQRTEQRDSAMYRCASSPTSGTYNEQFFGPGTRLTVL.

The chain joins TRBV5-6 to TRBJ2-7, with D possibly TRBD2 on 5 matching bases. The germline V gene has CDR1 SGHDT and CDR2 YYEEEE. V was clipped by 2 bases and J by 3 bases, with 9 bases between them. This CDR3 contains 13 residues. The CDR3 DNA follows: TGTGCCAGCAGCTTCGGAGGAGACTACGAGCAGTACTTC. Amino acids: CASSFGGDYEQYF.

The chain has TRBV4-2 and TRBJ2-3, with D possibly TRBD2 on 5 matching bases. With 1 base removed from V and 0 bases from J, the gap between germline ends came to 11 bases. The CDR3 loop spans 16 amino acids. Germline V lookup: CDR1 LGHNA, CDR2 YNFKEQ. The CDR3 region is CASSQVSGRSTDTQYF. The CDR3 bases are TGTGCCAGCAGCCAAGTTTCGGGAAGAAGCACAGATACGCAGTATTTT.

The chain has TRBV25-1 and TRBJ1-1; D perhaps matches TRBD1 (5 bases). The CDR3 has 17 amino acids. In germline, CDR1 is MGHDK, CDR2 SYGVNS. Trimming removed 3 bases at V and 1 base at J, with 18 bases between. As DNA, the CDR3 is TGTGCCAGCAGTGACTCTTCTAGACAGATACAGAACACTGAAGCTTTCTTT. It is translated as CASSDSSRQIQNTEAFF.

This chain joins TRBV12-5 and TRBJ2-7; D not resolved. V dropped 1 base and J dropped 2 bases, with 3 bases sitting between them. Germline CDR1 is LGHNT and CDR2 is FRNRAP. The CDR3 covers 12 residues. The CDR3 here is CASGLGTYEQYF. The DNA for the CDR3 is TGTGCTAGTGGTTTGGGTACCTACGAGCAGTACTTC.

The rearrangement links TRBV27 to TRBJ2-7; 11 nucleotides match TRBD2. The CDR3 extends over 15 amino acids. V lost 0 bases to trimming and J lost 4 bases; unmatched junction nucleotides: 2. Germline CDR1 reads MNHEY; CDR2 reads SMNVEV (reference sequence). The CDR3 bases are TGTGCCAGCAGTTTATCGGGACTAGCGGCTTACGAGCAGTACTTC. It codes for CASSLSGLAAYEQYF.

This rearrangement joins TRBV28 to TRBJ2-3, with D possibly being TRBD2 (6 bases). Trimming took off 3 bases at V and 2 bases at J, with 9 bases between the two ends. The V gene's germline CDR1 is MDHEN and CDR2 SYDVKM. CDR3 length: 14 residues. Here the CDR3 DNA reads TGTGCCAGCAGTTTGGGGAGGCCCACAGATACGCAGTATTTT. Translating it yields CASSLGRPTDTQYF.

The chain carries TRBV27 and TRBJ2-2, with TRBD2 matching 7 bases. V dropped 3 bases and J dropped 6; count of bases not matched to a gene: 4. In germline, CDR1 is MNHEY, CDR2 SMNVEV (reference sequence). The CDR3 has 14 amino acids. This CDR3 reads CASSFGRRAGELFF. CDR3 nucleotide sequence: TGTGCCAGCAGTTTCGGGAGGCGGGCCGGGGAGCTGTTTTTT.

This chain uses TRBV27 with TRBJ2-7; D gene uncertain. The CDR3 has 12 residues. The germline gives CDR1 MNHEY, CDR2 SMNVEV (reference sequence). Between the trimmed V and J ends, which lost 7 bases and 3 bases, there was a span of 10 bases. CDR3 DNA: TGTGCCAGCAAAACTACCGACTACGAGCAGTACTTC. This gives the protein CASKTTDYEQYF.

The CDR3 protein is CASSYSNRGLSEQYF. CDR3 nucleotides: TGTGCCAGCAGTTACTCGAACAGGGGGCTCTCCGAGCAGTACTTC. This chain connects TRBV6-5 to TRBJ2-7; 9 bases line up with TRBD1. This CDR3 has 15 amino acids. From germline, CDR1 is MNHEY and CDR2 SVGAGI. The V and J ends lost 0 bases and 6 bases, in that order; junction bases with no gene match: 6.